This TCR beta chain originates from a study of long-term antiretroviral therapy in people with HIV. General study findings and limits: Post-ART samples showed increased diversity that remained below transplant donor control levels. Blood collection from the mid-2000s to the late 2010s possibly occurred under older ART regimens. Pre-ART expanded clones dominated the repertoire at every time point.

The content of samples before DNA extraction was about 0.9-11 million cryopreserved PBMC. On this clone: Its specificity is unknown.

With survey level as its setting, the immunoSEQ assay was v3.0. The protocol was immunoSEQ multiplex PCR, while the TCRdb copy is restricted to in-frame clones and leaves out a portion. The sample has approximately 16,000 clones; 88% are singletons. Germline V lookup: CDR1 MRHNA, CDR2 SNTAGT. The V gene end was trimmed by 5 bases and the J gene end by 4 bases; junction bases not matched to a gene: 10. The CDR3 is made up of 16 amino acids. The V and J genes are TRBV6-4 and TRBJ2-2; 7 nucleotides line up with TRBD1. Sample: unsorted PBMCs, taken 2.3 to 2.4 years before starting antiretroviral therapy. The sequence came from a woman in her 30s with HIV. CDR3 in DNA: TGTGCCAGCAGTCTCAGACAGGGTGGGACCACCGGGGAGCTGTTTTTT. The encoded protein is CASSLRQGGTTGELFF.